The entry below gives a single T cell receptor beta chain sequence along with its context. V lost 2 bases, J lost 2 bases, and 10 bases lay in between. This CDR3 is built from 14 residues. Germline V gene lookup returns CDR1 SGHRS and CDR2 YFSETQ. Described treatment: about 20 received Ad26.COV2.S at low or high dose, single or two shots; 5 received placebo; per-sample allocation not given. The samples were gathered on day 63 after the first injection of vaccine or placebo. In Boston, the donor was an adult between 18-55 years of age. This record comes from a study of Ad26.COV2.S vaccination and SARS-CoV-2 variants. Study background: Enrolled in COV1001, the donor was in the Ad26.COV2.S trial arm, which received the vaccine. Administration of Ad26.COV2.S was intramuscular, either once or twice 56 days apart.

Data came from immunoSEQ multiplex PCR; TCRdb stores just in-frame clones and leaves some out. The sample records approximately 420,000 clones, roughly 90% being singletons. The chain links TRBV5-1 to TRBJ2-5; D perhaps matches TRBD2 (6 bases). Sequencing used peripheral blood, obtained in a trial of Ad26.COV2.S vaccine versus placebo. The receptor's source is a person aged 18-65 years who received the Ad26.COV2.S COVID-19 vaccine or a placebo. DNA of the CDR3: TGCGCCAGCAGCTTAGCGGGCGCGCAAGAGACCCAGTACTTC. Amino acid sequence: CASSLAGAQETQYF. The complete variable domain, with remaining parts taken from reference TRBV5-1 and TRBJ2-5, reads KAGVTQTPRYLIKTRGQQVTLSCSPISGHRSVSWYQQTPGQGLQFLFEYFSETQRNKGNFPGRFSGRQFSNSRSEMNVSTLELGDSALYLCASSLAGAQETQYFGPGTRLLVL.